The 9 T cell receptor beta chains listed next were all sequenced from one sample in a study of technical replicates of blood from several donors. Data came from immunoSEQ multiplex PCR; TCRdb stores just in-frame clones and leaves some out. The table has more than 65,000 clones, over 85% seen once. Sequenced: T cells isolated from PBMCs. The receptors come from a human donor in good health.

The chain recombines TRBV30 with TRBJ1-1; D is unresolved. Germline CDR1 is GTSNPN and CDR2 is SVGIG (reference sequence). V lost 0 bases and J 8 bases, leaving 7 bases between the germline ends. CDR3 length equals 11 residues. CDR3 region: CAWSVFEEAFF. For the CDR3, the DNA is TGTGCCTGGAGTGTATTCGAGGAAGCTTTCTTT.

The chain's CDR3 is CASSHPRGEQYF. For the CDR3, the DNA is TGTGCCAGTAGTCACCCTCGCGGGGAGCAGTACTTC. The rearrangement uses TRBV19 and TRBJ2-7, with D possibly matching TRBD2 (5 bases). The CDR3 sequence is 12 residues long. CDR1 and CDR2 (germline): LNHDA, SQIVND (reference sequence). V dropped 5 bases and J dropped 7 bases, with 12 bases sitting between them.

The V call is TRBV5-8, the J call TRBJ1-2, with TRBD1 as a possible D gene (6 bases). There are 15 residues in the CDR3. V was clipped by 6 bases and J by 2 bases, with 17 bases between them. Germline V gene sequence: CDR1 SGHTS, CDR2 YDEGEE. The CDR3 DNA sequence: TGTGCCAGCACCCTTGGGGGCTCCCTCAACTATGGCTACACCTTC. Its protein is CASTLGGSLNYGYTF. The entire variable domain, with the rest obtained from reference TRBV5-8 and TRBJ1-2, is as follows: EAGVTQSPTHLIKTRGQQATLRCSPISGHTSVYWYQQALGLGLQFLLWYDEGEERNRGNFPPRFSGRQFPNYSSELNVNALELEDSALYLCASTLGGSLNYGYTFGSGTRLTVV.

The chain carries TRBV5-4 and TRBJ2-3, with TRBD2 as a possible D gene (6 bases). From germline, CDR1 is SGHNT and CDR2 YYREEE (reference sequence). This CDR3 region has 14 residues. V gave up 3 bases and J gave up 0 bases, with 8 bases separating them. CDR3 residues: CASSWGLSTDTQYF. The CDR3 DNA follows: TGTGCCAGCAGCTGGGGACTTAGCACAGATACGCAGTATTTT.

In its sample, this clone was seen once. V gene TRBV5-4 combines with J gene TRBJ2-3, with 8 bases matching TRBD2. J gave up 3 bases and V 3 bases, and 3 bases lay outside the gene matches. Germline lookup yields CDR1 SGHNT and CDR2 YYREEE (reference sequence). The CDR3 totals 14 residues. CDR3 DNA sequence: TGTGCCAGCAGCTCGAGACTAGCGACAGATACGCAGTATTTT. The encoded protein is CASSSRLATDTQYF.

The chain carries TRBV19 and TRBJ2-7, with D maybe TRBD2 (5 bases). Germline CDR1 and CDR2: LNHDA and SQIVND (reference sequence). V shed 5 bases and J shed 3 bases, with 14 bases lying between them. CDR3 length equals 14 residues. CDR3 DNA sequence: TGTGCCAGTAGTTTGACGGAGGATGGCTACGAGCAGTACTTC. Translation: CASSLTEDGYEQYF. Full variable domain (remainder filled in from reference TRBV19 and TRBJ2-7): DGGITQSPKYLFRKEGQNVTLSCEQNLNHDAMYWYRQDPGQGLRLIYYSQIVNDFQKGDIAEGYSVSREKKESFPLTVTSAQKNPTAFYLCASSLTEDGYEQYFGPGTRLTVT.

This rearrangement joins TRBV5-1 to TRBJ2-7; 7 bases agree with TRBD1. Looked up from germline, CDR1 is SGHRS and CDR2 is YFSETQ. The V and J ends lost 5 bases and 2 bases, in that order; junction bases with no gene match: 10. This CDR3 comprises 15 residues. The chain's CDR3 is CASRLGQQIPYEQYF. Written as DNA, the CDR3 is TGCGCCAGCAGACTGGGACAGCAAATTCCCTACGAGCAGTACTTC.

The rearrangement links TRBV11-2 to TRBJ1-4; maybe TRBD1 (6 bases). Germline values: CDR1 SGHAT, CDR2 FQNNGV. Trimming shortened V by 4 bases and J by 8 bases, and 17 bases separated the two germline ends. The CDR3 is made up of 15 amino acids. The CDR3 loop is CASSSAQGPEEKLFF. In DNA, the CDR3 is TGTGCCAGCAGCTCCGCCCAGGGGCCGGAGGAAAAACTGTTTTTT.

The chain joins TRBV6-5 to TRBJ1-5; D unclear. V was pared by 5 bases and J by 3 bases, with 11 bases between. Per the germline V gene, CDR1 is MNHEY and CDR2 is SVGAGI. The CDR3 consists of 14 residues. The CDR3 spells CASSQGLFNQPQHF. DNA for the CDR3: TGTGCCAGCAGTCAAGGACTTTTCAATCAGCCCCAGCATTTT.